This TCR beta chain stems from a study of blood T cell repertoires in COVID-19. Study overall: The United States, Italy and Spain provided the acute and convalescent COVID-19 samples. From T cells, B-cell-depleted T cells, or PBMCs came the material, which was cDNA or gDNA.

In germline, CDR1 is GTSNPN, CDR2 SVGIG (reference sequence). V was pared by 4 bases and J by 6 bases, with 6 bases of the junction left unmatched. This CDR3 comprises 13 residues. Authors' analysis steps: Using reference gene primer amplification, nucleated cell counts were estimated. Clones were sequenced by immunoSEQ multiplex PCR, and TCRdb holds only the in-frame ones, with some missing. V and J calls and clone size are given by that table; D and trimming were obtained from the DNA. The sample records under 200,000 clones, about 87% being singletons. The sequence was obtained from a man aged 18 to 35 with active or convalescent COVID-19. The material sequenced was peripheral blood. The chain has TRBV30 and TRBJ1-2, with 9 bases that match TRBD1. DNA of the CDR3: TGTGCCTGGACGAACAGGGGGCGTCATGGCTACACCTTC. It translates to CAWTNRGRHGYTF.